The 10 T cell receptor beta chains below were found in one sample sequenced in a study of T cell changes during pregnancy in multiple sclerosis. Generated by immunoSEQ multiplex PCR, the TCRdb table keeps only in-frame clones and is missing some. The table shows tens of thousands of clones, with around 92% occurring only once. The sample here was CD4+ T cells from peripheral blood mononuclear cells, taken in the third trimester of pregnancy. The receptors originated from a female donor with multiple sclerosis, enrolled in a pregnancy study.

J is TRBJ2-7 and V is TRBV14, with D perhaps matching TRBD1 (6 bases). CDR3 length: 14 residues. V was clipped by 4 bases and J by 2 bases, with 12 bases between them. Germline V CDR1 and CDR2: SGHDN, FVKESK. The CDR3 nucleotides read TGTGCCAGCAGCCCCCCGGACAGAACCTACGAGCAGTACTTC. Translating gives CASSPPDRTYEQYF.

The CDR3 sequence: CASSLRPDSEAFF. CDR3 DNA: TGTGCCAGCAGCTTAAGGCCGGACAGTGAAGCTTTCTTT. This chain joins TRBV7-2 and TRBJ1-1; tentatively, D is TRBD1 (6 bases). V lost 2 bases and J lost 7, with 11 bases in between. Germline CDR1 is SGHTA and CDR2 is FQGNSA. CDR3 size: 13 residues.

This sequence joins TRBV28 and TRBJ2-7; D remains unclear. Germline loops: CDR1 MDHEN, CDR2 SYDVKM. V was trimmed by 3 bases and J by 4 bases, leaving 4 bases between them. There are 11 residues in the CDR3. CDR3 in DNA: TGTGCCAGCAGTTTTCAGTACGAGCAGTACTTC. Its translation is CASSFQYEQYF.

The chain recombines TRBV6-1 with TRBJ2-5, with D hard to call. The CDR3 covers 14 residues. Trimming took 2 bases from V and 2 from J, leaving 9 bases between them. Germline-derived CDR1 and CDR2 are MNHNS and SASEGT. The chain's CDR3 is CASSEQPAQETQYF. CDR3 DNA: TGTGCCAGCAGTGAACAGCCAGCGCAAGAGACCCAGTACTTC.

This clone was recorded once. The CDR3, as DNA: TGTGCCAGCAGCAGAGATACAGGCAGAAACATTCAGTACTTC. This codes for CASSRDTGRNIQYF. This chain links TRBV27 with TRBJ2-4, with a weak D call TRBD1 (5 bases). V lost 6 bases, J lost 6 bases, and 15 bases lay in between. The CDR3 totals 14 residues. The germline V gene has CDR1 MNHEY and CDR2 SMNVEV (reference sequence).

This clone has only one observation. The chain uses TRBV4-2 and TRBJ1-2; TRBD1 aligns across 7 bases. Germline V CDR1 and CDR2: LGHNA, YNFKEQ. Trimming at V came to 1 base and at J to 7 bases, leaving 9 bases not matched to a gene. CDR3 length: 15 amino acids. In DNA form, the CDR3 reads TGTGCCAGCAGCCAAGTCGACAGGGATACCGGTGGCTACACCTTC. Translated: CASSQVDRDTGGYTF.

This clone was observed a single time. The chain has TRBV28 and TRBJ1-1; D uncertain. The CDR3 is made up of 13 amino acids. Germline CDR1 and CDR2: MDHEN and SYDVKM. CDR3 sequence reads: CRSGKDMNTEAFF. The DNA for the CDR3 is TGTAGGTCAGGAAAAGACATGAACACTGAAGCTTTCTTT. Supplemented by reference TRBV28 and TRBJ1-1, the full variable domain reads DVKVTQSSRYLVKRTGEKVFLECVQDMDHENMFWYRQDPGLGLRLIYFSYDVKMKEKGDIPEGYSVSREKKERFSLILESASTNQTSMYLCRSGKDMNTEAFFGQGTRLTVV.

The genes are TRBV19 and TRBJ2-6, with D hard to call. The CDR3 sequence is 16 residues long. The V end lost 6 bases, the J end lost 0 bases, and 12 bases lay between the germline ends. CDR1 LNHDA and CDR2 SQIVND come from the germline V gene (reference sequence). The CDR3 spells CASRTRGISGANVLTF. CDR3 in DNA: TGTGCCAGTAGGACGAGAGGAATCTCTGGGGCCAACGTCCTGACTTTC. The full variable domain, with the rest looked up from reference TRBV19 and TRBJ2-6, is DGGITQSPKYLFRKEGQNVTLSCEQNLNHDAMYWYRQDPGQGLRLIYYSQIVNDFQKGDIAEGYSVSREKKESFPLTVTSAQKNPTAFYLCASRTRGISGANVLTFGAGSRLTVL.

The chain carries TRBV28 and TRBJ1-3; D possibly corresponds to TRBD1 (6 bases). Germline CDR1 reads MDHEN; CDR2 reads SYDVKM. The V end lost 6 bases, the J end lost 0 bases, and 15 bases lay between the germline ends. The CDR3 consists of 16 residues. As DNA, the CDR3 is TGTGCCAGCAGCTCAGACAGGTCAATCTCTGGAAACACCATATATTTT. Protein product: CASSSDRSISGNTIYF.

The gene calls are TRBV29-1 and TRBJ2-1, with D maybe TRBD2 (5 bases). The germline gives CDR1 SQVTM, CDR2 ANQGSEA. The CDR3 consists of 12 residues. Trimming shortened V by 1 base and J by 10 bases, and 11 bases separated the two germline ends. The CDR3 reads CSVEVSGKEQFF. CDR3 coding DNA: TGCAGCGTTGAAGTGAGCGGCAAAGAGCAGTTCTTC.